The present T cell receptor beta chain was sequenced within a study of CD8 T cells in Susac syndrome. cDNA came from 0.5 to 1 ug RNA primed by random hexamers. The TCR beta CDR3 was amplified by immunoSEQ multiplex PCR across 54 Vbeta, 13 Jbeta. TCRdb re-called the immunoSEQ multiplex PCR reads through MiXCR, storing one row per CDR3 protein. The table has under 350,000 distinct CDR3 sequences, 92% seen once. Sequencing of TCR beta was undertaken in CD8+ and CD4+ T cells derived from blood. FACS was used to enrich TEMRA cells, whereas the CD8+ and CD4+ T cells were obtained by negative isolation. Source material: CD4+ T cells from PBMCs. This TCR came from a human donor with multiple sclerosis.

CDR3 nucleotide sequence: TGTGCCAGCAGCCCTAAATCGACTAGCAGCGAGCAGTTCTTC. Translated, it gives CASSPKSTSSEQFF. This chain links TRBV12-3 or TRBV12-4 with TRBJ2-1; TRBD2 matches 7 bases. The V gene end was trimmed by 6 bases and the J gene end by 10 bases; junction bases not matched to a gene: 12. This CDR3 is 14 amino acids long.